These 3 T cell receptor beta chains were all obtained from the same sample, sequenced in a study of tumor and adjacent non-tumor tissue in lung cancer. The library came from three nested PCR rounds adapted from ARM-PCR protocols. TCRdb re-analysed the multiplex PCR reads in MiXCR, keeping a single row per CDR3 protein. Of fewer than 120,000 distinct CDR3 sequences listed, about 87% were seen once; the top ten hold approximately 22%. The template was RNA from unsorted bulk tissue. The sample was lung tumor tissue. These receptors all stem from a man in his 70s with non-small cell lung cancer.

Note on this clonotype: Because it lacks the conserved phenylalanine or tryptophan at the end, this CDR3 is likely a read error. This rearrangement joins TRBV11-3 to TRBJ1-4, with a tentative D call TRBD1 (6 bases). This CDR3 has 14 amino acids. Germline V gene sequence: CDR1 SGHNT, CDR2 YENEEA. CDR3 loop: CASSRTVFGEKLFS. In nucleotides, the CDR3 is TGTGCCAGCAGTAGGACAGTCTTTGGTGAAAAGCTGTTTTCT.

In this sample, this clonotype turned up a few times. A much larger clone differs from this one at a single base, so this may be a read error. V gene TRBV6-6 combines with J gene TRBJ2-2; D gene uncertain. Germline V gene sequence: CDR1 MNHNY, CDR2 SVGAGI (reference sequence). CDR3 length: 14 amino acids. Here the CDR3 DNA reads TGTGCCCGCAGAAGCAACCCGAACACCGGGGAGCTGTTTTTT. It encodes CARRSNPNTGELFF.

Comments on this clonotype: Compared with germline, one end of the junction differs, possibly owing to a read error. The chain is built from TRBV11-3 and TRBJ2-7; TRBD1 might be the D (6 bases). The CDR3 is 15 amino acids. CDR1 and CDR2 from the germline V gene are SGHNT and YENEEA. CDR3 nucleotides: TGTGCCAGCAGTTTAACAGGGCTTTCTTCCTACGAGCACTACTTC. Residues: CASSLTGLSSYEHYF.